This is a list of T cell receptor beta chains from one sample in a study of blood T cell repertoires in COVID-19. Data came from immunoSEQ multiplex PCR; TCRdb stores just in-frame clones and leaves some out. The sample holds approximately 46,000 clones, around 86% seen once. The sequenced material came from peripheral blood. The receptors shown here come from a man in his 60s with active or convalescent COVID-19. CDR3s include the opening cysteine and the closing phenylalanine or tryptophan. Fields, in order: D gene, J gene, clone size, CDR3 length, V gene, CDR3 protein, CDR3 DNA. D genes are given only for firm matches. Where a row states a size, it is once, few, many or the class of an expanded clone; other rows omit it.

>TRBD1|TRBJ1-2|few|13|TRBV5-6
CASSQGTAYGYTF
TGTGCCAGCAGCCAGGGGACAGCTTATGGCTACACCTTC
>.|TRBJ1-1|.|13|TRBV7-3
CASSSQGNTEAFF
TGTGCCAGCAGCTCACAGGGGAACACTGAAGCTTTCTTT
>.|TRBJ1-4|.|16|TRBV5-7
CASSPLDKSWDEKLFF
TGTGCCAGCAGCCCATTAGACAAGTCCTGGGATGAAAAACTGTTTTTT
>TRBD1|TRBJ2-4|.|18|TRBV5-8
CASRTGQGGGKAKNIQYF
TGTGCCAGCAGAACGGGACAGGGTGGTGGTAAGGCCAAAAACATTCAGTACTTC
>TRBD1|TRBJ1-5|.|14|TRBV19
CASSRQGDLKPQHF
TGTGCCAGTAGTAGACAGGGCGATTTGAAGCCCCAGCATTTT
>.|TRBJ1-2|.|16|TRBV19
CASSMSGHKANYGYTF
TGTGCCAGTAGTATGTCCGGACATAAGGCTAACTATGGCTACACCTTC
>TRBD1|TRBJ1-5|once|15|TRBV28
CASRTEGAGNQPQHF
TGTGCCAGCCGTACTGAGGGGGCCGGCAATCAGCCCCAGCATTTT
>.|TRBJ1-5|.|14|TRBV7-9
CASSPETSLQPQHF
TGTGCCAGCAGCCCCGAGACATCGCTTCAGCCCCAGCATTTT
>TRBD1|TRBJ2-3|.|16|TRBV2
CASSVRGQGVGDTQYF
TGTGCCAGCAGTGTTCGCGGCCAGGGGGTTGGAGATACGCAGTATTTT
>.|TRBJ1-6|once|13|TRBV6-5
CASSRSENSPLHF
TGTGCCAGCAGCCGATCGGAGAATTCACCCCTCCACTTT
>.|TRBJ1-1|.|15|TRBV5-1
CASQRLGSSNTEAFF
TGCGCCAGCCAAAGGTTGGGCAGCTCGAACACTGAAGCTTTCTTT
>.|TRBJ1-1|.|14|TRBV10-3
CAITDRSMNTEAFF
TGTGCCATCACAGACAGATCCATGAACACTGAAGCTTTCTTT
>TRBD1|TRBJ1-2|.|14|TRBV24-1
CATRLLQGAYGYTF
TGTGCCACCAGATTGCTACAGGGGGCATATGGCTACACCTTC
>.|TRBJ1-4|once|13|TRBV5-1
CASSSEMSEKLFF
TGCGCCAGCAGCTCTGAAATGAGTGAAAAACTGTTTTTT
>.|TRBJ1-6|.|15|TRBV14
CASSHGQGSSSPLHF
TGTGCCAGCAGCCATGGTCAGGGGTCGAGCTCACCCCTCCACTTT
>TRBD2|TRBJ2-3|.|14|TRBV5-5
CASTSSGYTDTQYF
TGTGCCAGCACTTCTAGCGGATATACAGATACGCAGTATTTT
>TRBD1|TRBJ1-4|.|14|TRBV15
CATSRTGQNEKLFF
TGTGCCACCAGCAGGACAGGGCAAAATGAAAAACTGTTTTTT
>TRBD1|TRBJ1-4|.|15|TRBV28
CASSSTGVTNEKLFF
TGTGCCAGCAGTAGCACAGGGGTAACTAATGAAAAACTGTTTTTT
>TRBD1|TRBJ1-4|.|16|TRBV5-1
CASSQTGAAEVGKLFF
TGCGCCAGCAGTCAAACAGGGGCCGCGGAGGTTGGAAAACTGTTTTTT
>TRBD2|TRBJ2-1|once|19|TRBV5-1
CASSLWTSGGESSYNEQFF
TGCGCCAGCAGCTTGTGGACTAGCGGGGGGGAAAGCTCCTACAATGAGCAGTTCTTC
>TRBD2|TRBJ2-7|once|15|TRBV15
CATSRGTSGFYEQYF
TGTGCCACCAGCAGGGGGACTAGCGGCTTTTACGAGCAGTACTTC
>.|TRBJ1-2|.|13|TRBV27
CASSLAGAPGYTF
TGTGCCAGCAGTTTGGCGGGGGCCCCTGGCTACACCTTC
>TRBD1|TRBJ2-7|.|12|TRBV6-5
CASYDRVYEQYF
TGTGCCAGCTATGACAGGGTCTACGAGCAGTACTTC
>.|TRBJ1-2|.|11|TRBV2
CASEGQQGDTF
TGTGCCAGCGAAGGACAGCAAGGGGACACCTTC
>.|TRBJ1-6|.|13|TRBV5-1
CASSLDSNSPLHF
TGCGCCAGCAGCTTGGACAGTAATTCACCCCTCCACTTT
>.|TRBJ2-3|.|14|TRBV29-1
CSGTFGGGTDTQYF
TGCAGCGGTACCTTTGGGGGCGGCACAGATACGCAGTATTTT